The 2 T cell receptor beta chains listed next were all sequenced from one sample in a study of blood T cell repertoires in COVID-19. The method was immunoSEQ multiplex PCR; TCRdb's version includes in-frame clones alone and lacks a portion of them. The profile covers about 250,000 clones, with 70% to 90% appearing a single time and approximately 6% taken by the ten largest. The sequenced sample was peripheral blood. The receptors stem from a young woman with COVID-19, enrolled during active disease.

The chain links TRBV24-1 to TRBJ1-2; 9 bases match TRBD1. V shed 2 bases, J shed 6 bases, and the junction held 12 bases outside the gene matches. Germline V gives CDR1 KGHDR, CDR2 SFDVKD. This CDR3 comprises 17 residues. CDR3 protein: CATSDSTATGTGHGYTF. The CDR3 DNA reads TGTGCCACCAGTGATTCTACTGCCACCGGGACAGGGCATGGCTACACCTTC.

The chain joins TRBV5-6 to TRBJ2-3; D is perhaps TRBD1 (5 bases). The CDR3 runs to 15 residues. V was cut by 0 bases and J by 10 bases, with 18 bases left in between. The germline V gene encodes CDR1 SGHDT and CDR2 YYEEEE. In nucleotides, the CDR3 is TGTGCCAGCAGCTTGGCCGCCTCGACAGTCCTCCCGCAGTATTTT. Protein sequence: CASSLAASTVLPQYF.